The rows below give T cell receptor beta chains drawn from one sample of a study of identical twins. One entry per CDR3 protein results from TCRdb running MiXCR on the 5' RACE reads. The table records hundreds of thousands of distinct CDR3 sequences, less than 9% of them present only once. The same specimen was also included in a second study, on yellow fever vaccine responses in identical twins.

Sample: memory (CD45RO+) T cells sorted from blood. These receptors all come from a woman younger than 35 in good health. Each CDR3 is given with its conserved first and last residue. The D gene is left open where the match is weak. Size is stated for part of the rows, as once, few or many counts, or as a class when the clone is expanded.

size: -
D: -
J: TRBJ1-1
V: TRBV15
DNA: TGTGCCACCAGCGCGCAGGGGAACACTGAAGCTTTCTTT
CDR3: CATSAQGNTEAFF

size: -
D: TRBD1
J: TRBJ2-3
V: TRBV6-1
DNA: TGTGCCAGCAGTGGAATCACAGGGGGTCCAGATACGCAGTATTTT
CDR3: CASSGITGGPDTQYF

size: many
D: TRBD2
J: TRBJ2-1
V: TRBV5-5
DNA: TGTGCCAGCACCCTCCGACTAGCGAGCTCCTACAATGAGCAGTTCTTC
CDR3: CASTLRLASSYNEQFF

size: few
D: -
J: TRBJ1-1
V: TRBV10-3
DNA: TGTGCCATCAGCCTAGATCAGAACACTGAAGCTTTCTTT
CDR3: CAISLDQNTEAFF

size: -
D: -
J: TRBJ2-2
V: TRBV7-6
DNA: TGTGCCAGCAGCCCTAACAGGGATTGGGCCGGGGAGCTGTTTTTT
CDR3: CASSPNRDWAGELFF

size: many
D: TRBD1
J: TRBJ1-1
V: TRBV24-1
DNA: TGTGCCACCAGATCCGGGACAGCTTACACTGAAGCTTTCTTT
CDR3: CATRSGTAYTEAFF

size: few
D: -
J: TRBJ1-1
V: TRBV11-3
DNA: TGTGCCAGCAGCTTGGGCATAATGACTGAAGCTTTCTTT
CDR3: CASSLGIMTEAFF

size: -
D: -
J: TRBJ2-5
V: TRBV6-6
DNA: TGTGCCAGCAGATTCGGGACCAAAGAGACCCAGTACTTC
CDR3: CASRFGTKETQYF

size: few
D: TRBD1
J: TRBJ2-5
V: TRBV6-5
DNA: TGTGCCAGCAGATTAGAAGCTAACAGGGGGCGATTGGTAGAGACCCAGTACTTC
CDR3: CASRLEANRGRLVETQYF

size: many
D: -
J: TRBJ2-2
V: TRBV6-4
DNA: TGTGCCAGCAGTGACTCCCCGGGGGCCGGGGAGCTGTTTTTT
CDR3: CASSDSPGAGELFF

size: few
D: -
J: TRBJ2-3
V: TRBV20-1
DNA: TGCAGTGCTAGTTGGCCAGATACGCAGTATTTT
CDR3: CSASWPDTQYF

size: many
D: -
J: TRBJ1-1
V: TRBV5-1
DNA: TGCGCCAGCCGCTCGGGTGGAGAGGGCACTGAAGCTTTCTTT
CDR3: CASRSGGEGTEAFF

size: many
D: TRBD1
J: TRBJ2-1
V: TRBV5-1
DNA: TGCGCCAGCAGGGGACAGGGTTACAATGAGCAGTTCTTC
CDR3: CASRGQGYNEQFF

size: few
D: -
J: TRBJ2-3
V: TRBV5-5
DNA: TGTGCCAGCAGCCCTCACGGTTTGGACAGAGGTACAGATACGCAGTATTTT
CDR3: CASSPHGLDRGTDTQYF

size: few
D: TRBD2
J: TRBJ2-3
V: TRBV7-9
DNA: TGTGCCAGCAGGTCTGGGACTACGCTAAACACAGATACGCAGTATTTT
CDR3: CASRSGTTLNTDTQYF

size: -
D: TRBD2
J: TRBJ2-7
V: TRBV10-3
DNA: TGTGCCATCAGTGAAGGAGCGGGAGGGCCGGGGGAGCAGTACTTC
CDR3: CAISEGAGGPGEQYF

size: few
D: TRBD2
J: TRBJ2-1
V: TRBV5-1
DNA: TGCGCCAGCAGCCCGTCGGGGGGGCTAAGTTACAATGAGCAGTTCTTC
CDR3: CASSPSGGLSYNEQFF

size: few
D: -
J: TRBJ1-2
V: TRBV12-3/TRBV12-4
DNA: TGTGCCAGCAGCCTAGCAGTAAGTGGAATCTATGGCTACACCTTC
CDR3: CASSLAVSGIYGYTF

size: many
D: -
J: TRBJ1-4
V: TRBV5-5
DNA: TGTGCCAGCAGCTTGGGGTTCGAGGGGGAAAAACTGTTTTTT
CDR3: CASSLGFEGEKLFF

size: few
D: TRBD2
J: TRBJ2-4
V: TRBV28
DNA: TGTGCCAGCAGCCCGGGGGGCACTAGCGGGAAAAACATTCAGTACTTC
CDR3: CASSPGGTSGKNIQYF

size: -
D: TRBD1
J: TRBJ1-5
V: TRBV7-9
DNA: TGTGCCAGCGGGACAGGGGGTAGCAATCAGCCCCAGCATTTT
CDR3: CASGTGGSNQPQHF

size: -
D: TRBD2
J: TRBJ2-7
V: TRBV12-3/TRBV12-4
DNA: TGTGCCAGCAGTTTGGGACTAGCGCTGGACGAGCAGTACTTC
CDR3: CASSLGLALDEQYF

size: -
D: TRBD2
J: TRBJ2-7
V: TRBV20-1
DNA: TGCAGTGCTAGAGAACTAGCGGGGGTATACGAGCAGTACTTC
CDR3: CSARELAGVYEQYF

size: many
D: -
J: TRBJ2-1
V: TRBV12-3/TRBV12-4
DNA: TGTGCCAGCAGTTTAGACAGGTGGAGCTCCTACAATGAGCAGTTCTTC
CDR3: CASSLDRWSSYNEQFF

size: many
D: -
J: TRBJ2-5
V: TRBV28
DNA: TGTGCCAGCAGCCTTACCTATCTCCGGGAGACCCAGTACTTC
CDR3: CASSLTYLRETQYF

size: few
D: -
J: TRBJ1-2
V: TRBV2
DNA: TGTGCCAGCAGCGGCTATGGCTACACCTTC
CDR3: CASSGYGYTF

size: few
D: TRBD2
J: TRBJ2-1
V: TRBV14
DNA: TGTGCCAGCAGCCCCCCTAGCGGGAGGGCCCATTCCGGCTCCTACAATGAGCAGTTCTTC
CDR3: CASSPPSGRAHSGSYNEQFF

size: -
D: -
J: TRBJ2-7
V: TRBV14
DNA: TGTGCCAGCAGCCCCGCGCCCCTCGCGGGATCCCCCTACGAGCAGTACTTC
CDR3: CASSPAPLAGSPYEQYF

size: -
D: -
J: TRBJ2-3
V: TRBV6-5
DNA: TGTGCCAGCAGTTACGGCGACGCCAGCACAGATACGCAGTATTTT
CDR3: CASSYGDASTDTQYF

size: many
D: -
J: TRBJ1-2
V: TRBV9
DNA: TGTGCCAGCAGCGTATCCTCTAACTATGGCTACACCTTC
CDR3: CASSVSSNYGYTF

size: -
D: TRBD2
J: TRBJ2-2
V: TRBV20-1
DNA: TGCAGTGCTGGGGGGACTAGCGGGGTCACCGGGGAGCTGTTTTTT
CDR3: CSAGGTSGVTGELFF

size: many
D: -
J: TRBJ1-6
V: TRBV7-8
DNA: TGTGCCAGCAGCTCGGGACGGGATAATTCACCCCTCCACTTT
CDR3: CASSSGRDNSPLHF

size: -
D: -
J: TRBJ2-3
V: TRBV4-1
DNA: TGCGCCAGCAGCCAAGATAAGGGGGGGGGTGGCACAGATACGCAGTATTTT
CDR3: CASSQDKGGGGTDTQYF